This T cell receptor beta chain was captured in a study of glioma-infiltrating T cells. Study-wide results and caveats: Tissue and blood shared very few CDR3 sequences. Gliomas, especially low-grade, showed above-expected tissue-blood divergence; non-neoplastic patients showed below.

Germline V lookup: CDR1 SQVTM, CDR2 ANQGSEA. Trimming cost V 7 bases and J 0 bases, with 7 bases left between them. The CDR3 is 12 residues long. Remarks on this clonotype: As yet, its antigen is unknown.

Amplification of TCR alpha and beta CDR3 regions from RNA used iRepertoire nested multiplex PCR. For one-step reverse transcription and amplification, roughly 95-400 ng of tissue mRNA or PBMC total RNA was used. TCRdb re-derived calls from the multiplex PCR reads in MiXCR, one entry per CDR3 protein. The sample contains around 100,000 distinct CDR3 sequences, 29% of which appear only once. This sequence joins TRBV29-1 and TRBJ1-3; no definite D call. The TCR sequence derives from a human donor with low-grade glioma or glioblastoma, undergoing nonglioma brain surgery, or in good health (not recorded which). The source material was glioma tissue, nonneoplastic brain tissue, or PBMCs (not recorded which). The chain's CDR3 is CSAILSGNTIYF. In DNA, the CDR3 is TGCAGCGCCATTCTCTCTGGAAACACCATATATTTT.